This passage covers 10 T cell receptor beta chains from one sample sequenced in a study of shared clonotypes between healthy human individuals (dated by TCRdb to 2018 to 2020). Library method: the immunoSEQ multiplex PCR assay. TCRdb obtained this table from immuneACCESS and retained in-frame rearrangements with V and J assigned. These tables miss some clones; where compared with another copy, unresolved V genes account for less than half of the shortfall, and the remainder is unexplained. Recorded for this sample are about 2.4 million clones; roughly 93% of them occurred a single time. The ten largest account for roughly 0.39% of the sample. Material for sequencing was naive CD4+ T cells from PBMCs. The cell subset or site label corresponds to: CD45RA+ positively selected. The receptors originated from a man younger than 35 in good health. Some clones in this sample may be carry-over from other donors' samples.

The chain carries TRBV19 and TRBJ1-6; TRBD1 aligns across 7 bases. V was pared by 4 bases and J by 5 bases, with 2 bases of the junction left unmatched. Per germline, CDR1 LNHDA and CDR2 SQIVND (reference sequence). There are 14 residues in the CDR3. CDR3 sequence reads: CASSTGTDNSPLHF. CDR3 DNA: TGTGCCAGTAGTACAGGGACAGATAATTCACCCCTCCACTTT.

The V gene is TRBV5-1, the J gene TRBJ2-7; TRBD2 matches 7 bases. This CDR3 is 14 amino acids long. Germline V CDR1 and CDR2: SGHRS, YFSETQ. V shed 0 bases, J shed 3 bases, and the junction held 3 bases outside the gene matches. The CDR3 sequence: CASSLETSHYEQYF. DNA of the CDR3: TGCGCCAGCAGCTTGGAGACTAGCCACTACGAGCAGTACTTC.

This chain joins TRBV5-5 and TRBJ2-7, with TRBD1 identical over 8 bases. The V gene's germline CDR1 is SGHKS and CDR2 YYEKEE (reference sequence). V shed 4 bases and J 2 bases; nucleotides not matched to a gene: 5. There are 14 residues in the CDR3. CDR3 sequence (DNA): TGTGCCAGCAGCGTCGGACAGGGACCCTACGAGCAGTACTTC. Translation: CASSVGQGPYEQYF.

The rearrangement links TRBV25-1 to TRBJ2-1, with 8 bases that match TRBD2. Trimming took 8 bases from V and 3 from J; bases not matched to a gene: 12. Germline CDR1 and CDR2: MGHDK and SYGVNS. The CDR3 sequence is 16 residues long. The CDR3 DNA reads as TGTGCCAGCGGAGTTTCCCAAAGCGGGAGCTACAATGAGCAGTTCTTC. Amino acid sequence: CASGVSQSGSYNEQFF.

V and J are TRBV10-3 and TRBJ1-3, with D uncertain. Trimming stripped 10 bases from V and 3 bases from J, with 16 bases between. The CDR3 is made up of 14 amino acids. The germline CDR1 and CDR2 sequences are ENHRY and SYGVKD. The CDR3 DNA sequence: TGTGCCACCCGGTCGGAGAAGGGTGGAAACACCATATATTTT. Translating it yields CATRSEKGGNTIYF.

This chain joins TRBV11-2 and TRBJ1-4, with TRBD1 matching over 8 bases. The junction had 7 bases not matched to a gene; V was cut back by 5 bases and J by 5 bases. Germline V gives CDR1 SGHAT, CDR2 FQNNGV. The CDR3 length is 15 residues. The CDR3 DNA is TGTGCCAGCAGCGATTCCGGGACAGGCAATGAAAAACTGTTTTTT. The encoded protein is CASSDSGTGNEKLFF. Full variable domain (rest looked up from reference TRBV11-2 and TRBJ1-4): EAGVAQSPRYKIIEKRQSVAFWCNPISGHATLYWYQQILGQGPKLLIQFQNNGVVDDSQLPKDRFSAERLKGVDSTLKIQPAKLEDSAVYLCASSDSGTGNEKLFFGSGTQLSVL.

The V call is TRBV28, the J call TRBJ2-1; no firm D call. The CDR3 is 12 amino acids. CDR1 and CDR2 from the germline V gene are MDHEN and SYDVKM. V lost 10 bases and J 1 base, leaving 8 bases between the germline ends. CDR3 loop: CATLGSYNEQFF. CDR3 sequence (DNA): TGTGCCACGTTGGGGTCCTACAATGAGCAGTTCTTC.

This rearrangement joins TRBV9 to TRBJ2-7, with D possibly TRBD2 on 5 matching bases. CDR1 and CDR2 from the germline V gene are SGDLS and YYNGEE. The CDR3 is made up of 16 amino acids. Trimming removed 4 bases at V and 0 bases at J, with 17 bases between. CDR3 sequence (DNA): TGTGCCAGCAGCTCCAGTGGAGGCGTCAGCTCCTACGAGCAGTACTTC. Its protein product is CASSSSGGVSSYEQYF. Full variable domain (missing parts from reference TRBV9 and TRBJ2-7): DSGVTQTPKHLITATGQRVTLRCSPRSGDLSVYWYQQSLDQGLQFLIQYYNGEERAKGNILERFSAQQFPDLHSELNLSSLELGDSALYFCASSSSGGVSSYEQYFGPGTRLTVT.

V gene TRBV18 combines with J gene TRBJ1-1; 11 nucleotides match TRBD1. Germline V lookup: CDR1 KGHSH, CDR2 LQKENI. Losses at the gene ends were 3 bases for V and 7 bases for J; bases not matched to a gene: 1. This CDR3 region has 13 residues. CDR3 sequence: CASSPGTGGEAFF. The CDR3 DNA sequence: TGTGCCAGCTCACCCGGGACAGGGGGTGAAGCTTTCTTT.

The rearrangement links TRBV25-1 to TRBJ2-2; maybe TRBD1 (5 bases). The CDR3 runs 14 residues. CDR1 is MGHDK, CDR2 SYGVNS, per germline. V was shortened by 3 bases and J by 3 bases, with 8 bases between the two germline ends. DNA for the CDR3: TGTGCCAGCAGTGATTCAGGGTACACCGGGGAGCTGTTTTTT. This codes for CASSDSGYTGELFF.